This TCR beta chain stems from a study of blood T cell repertoires in COVID-19. On the study more broadly: Acute and convalescent COVID-19 samples came from the United States, Italy and Spain. PBMCs, B-cell-depleted T cells, or T cells were the source of the cDNA or gDNA that made up the material.

CDR1 is SEHNR and CDR2 is FQNEAQ in the germline V gene (reference sequence). The CDR3 is 16 residues long. The V segment lost 5 bases and the J segment 6 bases; nucleotides outside the gene matches: 12. Original processing notes: Amplified reference gene primers provided the basis for estimating nucleated cell counts. Assay used: immunoSEQ multiplex PCR; TCRdb lists only in-frame clones, some missing. D and trimming were read from the DNA, whereas the V and J calls and clone size are those reported in that table. The data hold about 130,000 clones, with just under 85% observed a single time. The chain couples TRBV7-9 to TRBJ2-1, with 8 bases aligning to TRBD1. The TCR comes from a woman aged 50 to 60 with acute or convalescent COVID-19. Sequenced sample: peripheral blood. The CDR3 DNA reads as TGTGCCAGCAGCCTACATAATCAGGGGGCTCGCAATGAGCAGTTCTTC. Encoded protein: CASSLHNQGARNEQFF.